This TCR beta chain was obtained from a study of beta chain features in type 1 diabetes. Study outcomes and limitations: Moderate but significant shortening of TCRB CDR3s was recorded in all four CD4+ subsets from Type 1 diabetes patients.

Every isolated RNA sample was fully reverse transcribed, so sequencing captured expressed TCRB transcripts. Naive, central memory and regulatory T cell samples yielded around 3.9 million reads on average. The assay was immunoSEQ multiplex PCR, and TCRdb's table has in-frame clones only and misses some. The sample has hundreds of thousands of clones, roughly 13% seen once. CDR3 length equals 13 residues. Between the trimmed V and J ends, which lost 3 bases and 4 bases, there was a span of 9 bases. In germline, CDR1 is MNHEY, CDR2 SVGAGI. On this clone: Its antigen is not known.

The chain has TRBV6-5 and TRBJ2-5; D remains ambiguous. The sequenced sample was naive CD4+ T cells from blood. This sequence originates from a man in his late teens or twenties with type 1 diabetes. Here the CDR3 DNA reads TGTGCCAGCAGTTATCGTGGCGGAGAGACCCAGTACTTC. Amino acids: CASSYRGGETQYF.